Listed below are T cell receptor beta chains from one sample, sequenced in a study of T-cell memory formation after mild COVID-19. TCRdb re-called the 5' RACE reads with MiXCR, one entry per CDR3 protein. The sample carries about 430,000 distinct CDR3 sequences, 20% to 25% recorded once. Source material: PBMCs or a T cell subset sorted from them (not recorded which). The receptors originated from an adult woman who had mild COVID-19 (a few samples of this study predate the infection). Cell type and time point are not known. Both conserved end residues are part of each CDR3. A D gene is named only where the DNA matches it firmly. A clone size is listed for some rows: how often the clone was seen (once, few, many), or a class if it is expanded.

V gene	J gene	clone size	D gene	CDR3 protein	CDR3 DNA
TRBV24-1	TRBJ1-1	-	TRBD1	CATSDSRGTGMDTEAFF	TGTGCCACCAGTGATTCCCGGGGGACAGGAATGGACACTGAAGCTTTCTTT
TRBV7-9	TRBJ2-7	-	-	CASSSPGVASYEQYF	TGTGCCAGCAGCTCACCGGGGGTCGCCTCCTACGAGCAGTACTTC
TRBV9	TRBJ2-3	-	-	CASSLPIKGSTLSTDTQYF	TGTGCCAGCAGCCTTCCCATAAAGGGGTCCACCCTTAGCACAGATACGCAGTATTTT
TRBV27	TRBJ1-4	-	-	CASSTREDQEKLFF	TGTGCCAGCAGTACCAGAGAGGACCAGGAAAAACTGTTTTTT
TRBV21-1	TRBJ2-7	few	-	CASSKWRRGYEQYF	TGTGCCAGCAGCAAATGGCGCAGGGGCTACGAGCAGTACTTC
TRBV25-1	TRBJ1-6	-	TRBD1	CASSPSQGALSPLHF	TGTGCCAGCAGTCCCTCACAGGGGGCTTTATCACCCCTCCACTTT
TRBV2	TRBJ2-2	-	TRBD2	CASSESSGNTGELFF	TGTGCCAGCAGTGAGTCTAGCGGAAACACCGGGGAGCTGTTTTTT
TRBV12-3/TRBV12-4	TRBJ2-5	once	TRBD1	CASSSPWTGQETQYF	TGTGCCAGCAGTTCACCCTGGACAGGGCAAGAGACCCAGTACTTC
TRBV20-1	TRBJ2-1	many	-	CSASRGRMNEQFF	TGCAGTGCTAGTCGGGGCCGGATGAATGAGCAGTTCTTC
TRBV4-1	TRBJ2-7	-	-	CASSPAETYEQYF	TGCGCCAGCAGCCCCGCGGAGACCTACGAGCAGTACTTC